The source of this TCR beta chain is a study of radiotherapy plus CTLA-4 blockade in lung cancer. Sequenced by immunoSEQ multiplex PCR; TCRdb stores in-frame clones only, minus some. The sample lists tens of thousands of clones, 70% to 90% seen once, with 2% to 2.5% in the top ten. The length of the CDR3 is 15 residues. Germline V gene lookup returns CDR1 LGHNA and CDR2 YSLEER. Trimming at V came to 0 bases and at J to 7 bases, leaving 5 bases not matched to a gene. The clonotype comes from a human donor with non-small cell lung cancer who had a partial response to radiotherapy plus ipilimumab. The sample in question was peripheral blood, obtained from a patient treated with radiotherapy plus ipilimumab. The chain is built from TRBV4-3 and TRBJ2-4; TRBD1 agrees at 8 bases. CDR3 protein: CASSQDRTGRNIQYF. For the CDR3, the DNA is TGCGCCAGCAGCCAAGATAGGACAGGGAGGAACATTCAGTACTTC.